A selection of T cell receptor beta chains follows, all from one sample in a study of cytomegalovirus exposure and HLA in healthy donors. Using immunoSEQ multiplex PCR, the repertoire was profiled, and TCRdb retains in-frame clones only, with some absent. The sample comprises fewer than 200,000 clones, about 82% of which are singletons, and 0.6% to 0.9% rests with the top ten. Sequenced input: PBMCs. These receptors originate from a female donor in good health and CMV-seronegative. Both conserved end residues are part of each CDR3. D genes are given only for firm matches. Clone size appears in some rows only: once, few, many, or a class for an expanded clone.

clone_size	d_call	v_call	j_call	cdr3_nt	cdr3_aa
NA	TRBD2	TRBV4-2	TRBJ2-3	TGTGCCAGCAGCCCCAGCCTAGCGGGGCAAGATACGCAGTATTTT	CASSPSLAGQDTQYF
NA	NA	TRBV5-1	TRBJ2-5	TGCGCCAGCAGCTTGGTGCAGGGTAGGGGTTCAGAGACCCAGTACTTC	CASSLVQGRGSETQYF
NA	NA	TRBV27	TRBJ1-5	TGTGCCAGCAGTCCTCTAGGGGGGGGTAGCAATCAGCCCCAGCATTTT	CASSPLGGGSNQPQHF
NA	TRBD1	TRBV6-5	TRBJ2-7	TGTGCCAGCAGCCTCCGGGACAGGAGAGTCTACGAGCAGTACTTC	CASSLRDRRVYEQYF
NA	NA	TRBV4-1	TRBJ2-1	TGCGCCAGCAGCCAAGAAGCTTCAACCGGGGGGCGCTACAATGAGCAGTTCTTC	CASSQEASTGGRYNEQFF
NA	NA	TRBV30	TRBJ1-5	TGTGCCTGGAGCGGGGGGGAGCATTTT	CAWSGGEHF
NA	TRBD1	TRBV7-8	TRBJ2-7	TGTGCCAGCAGCTCCGGGACAGGCCACTACGAGCAGTACTTC	CASSSGTGHYEQYF
NA	NA	TRBV5-6	TRBJ1-1	TGTGCCAGCAGCTTGCGAGGCACTGAAGCTTTCTTT	CASSLRGTEAFF
NA	TRBD1	TRBV28	TRBJ1-2	TGTGCCAGCAGTTTGACAGGGCCTGGCTACACCTTC	CASSLTGPGYTF
NA	TRBD1	TRBV5-5	TRBJ1-2	TGTGCCAGCAGCTTGGTACAGGGGGGAAGTGGCTACACCTTC	CASSLVQGGSGYTF
NA	TRBD1	TRBV4-3	TRBJ1-2	TGCGCCAGCAGCCGGGGGCCAGGGGACAGCCTCTATGGCTACACCTTC	CASSRGPGDSLYGYTF
NA	NA	TRBV30	TRBJ1-5	TGTGCCTGGGGGAGAGGAGGGTCCCAGCCCCAGCATTTT	CAWGRGGSQPQHF
once	NA	TRBV19	TRBJ1-1	TGTGCCAGTATCGGGAAGGGAACTTCCGAAGCTTTCTTT	CASIGKGTSEAFF
NA	TRBD1	TRBV4-2	TRBJ1-1	TGTGCCAGCGGATACAGGGGAAGTAACACTGAAGCTTTCTTT	CASGYRGSNTEAFF
NA	TRBD1	TRBV4-2	TRBJ2-7	TGTGCCAGCAGCCAAATCCCCCGGGACAGCTCCGAGCAGTACTTC	CASSQIPRDSSEQYF
NA	TRBD1	TRBV18	TRBJ1-1	TGTGCCAGCTCCCAGACAGGGGAGACTGAAGCTTTCTTT	CASSQTGETEAFF
NA	NA	TRBV7-9	TRBJ1-2	TGTGCCAGCAGCTCTTTCGCCGGGACAACAGCTGGCTACACCTTC	CASSSFAGTTAGYTF
NA	TRBD1	TRBV5-6	TRBJ2-7	TGTGCCAGCAGCTGGACAGGGTCCTTTCGCGAGCAGTACTTC	CASSWTGSFREQYF
once	TRBD2	TRBV7-9	TRBJ2-7	TGTGCCAGCAGCTCTGGCGGGGGGGGTAGGTACTTC	CASSSGGGGRYF
NA	TRBD2	TRBV27	TRBJ2-7	TGTGCCAGCAGTTCCTCCCCTAGCGGGAGATCGCAGTACTTC	CASSSSPSGRSQYF
NA	TRBD2	TRBV7-8	TRBJ2-7	TGTGCCAGCAGCTTAATGGTAGCGGGAGGGATCCCATACGAGCAGTACTTC	CASSLMVAGGIPYEQYF
NA	NA	TRBV7-8	TRBJ2-7	TGTGCCAGCAGCCCCCTAGTTGGGAGGGGGAACCCCTACGAGCAGTACTTC	CASSPLVGRGNPYEQYF
NA	NA	TRBV5-6	TRBJ2-7	TGTGCCAGCAGCTTCTTATCCCAGGGTAACAGGGCTAACGAGCAGTACTTC	CASSFLSQGNRANEQYF
NA	TRBD2	TRBV6-1	TRBJ2-7	TGTGCCAGCAGTGATGGGACTAGCGGGGGGCGAACCTACGAGCAGTACTTC	CASSDGTSGGRTYEQYF
NA	TRBD1	TRBV29-1	TRBJ2-1	TGCAGCGCCCCCGGACAGGGTTCCTACAATGAGCAGTTCTTC	CSAPGQGSYNEQFF
NA	NA	TRBV27	TRBJ2-1	TGTGCCAGCAGCAGGGGTACTTCCTACAATGAGCAGTTCTTC	CASSRGTSYNEQFF
NA	TRBD2	TRBV11-2	TRBJ2-7	TGTGCCAGCAGCCCCGGCCGTAGCGGGTGGCCGGGGGAGCAGTACTTC	CASSPGRSGWPGEQYF
NA	TRBD2	TRBV4-2	TRBJ2-5	TGTGCCAGCAGCCAAGGGGACTATAGCGGGAGAAAGGAGACCCAGTACTTC	CASSQGDYSGRKETQYF
NA	NA	TRBV28	TRBJ1-2	TGTGCCAGCAGTTTACCCGACGTCCGCCGGAGGGGCTACACCTTC	CASSLPDVRRRGYTF
NA	NA	TRBV5-1	TRBJ2-1	TGCGCCAGCAGCTTGGACGAAACAATGAAGCAGTTCTTC	CASSLDETMKQFF
NA	TRBD1	TRBV7-9	TRBJ2-3	TGTGCCAGCAGATCGACAGGGAATGGACCCACAGATACGCAGTATTTT	CASRSTGNGPTDTQYF
NA	TRBD2	TRBV10-3	TRBJ2-7	TGTGCCATCAGGGGGACTAGCGGCTACGAGCAGTACTTC	CAIRGTSGYEQYF
NA	NA	TRBV4-1	TRBJ1-2	TGCGCCAGCAGCAGACCCGACGGGGGCTACACCTTC	CASSRPDGGYTF
NA	TRBD2	TRBV18	TRBJ2-5	TGTGCCAGCTCACCAGGGGGGGACGAGACCCAGTACTTC	CASSPGGDETQYF
NA	TRBD2	TRBV29-1	TRBJ2-2	TGCGGAGTGGGACTAGCGGCCCCGAACACCGGGGAGCTGTTTTTT	CGVGLAAPNTGELFF
once	TRBD1	TRBV5-1	TRBJ1-5	TGCGCCAGCAGCTTGGGACAGGGGGCTAGTCAGCCCCAGCATTTT	CASSLGQGASQPQHF
few	TRBD1	TRBV7-9	TRBJ1-5	TGTGCCAGCAGCTCACAGGGGTTCCATCAGCCCCAGCATTTT	CASSSQGFHQPQHF
NA	TRBD1	TRBV7-9	TRBJ2-5	TGTGCCAGCAGCTCCGACAGGGGGGGAGAGACCCAGTACTTC	CASSSDRGGETQYF
NA	TRBD1	TRBV29-1	TRBJ2-3	TGCAGCCCTGTATATGGGACAGACACAGATACGCAGTATTTT	CSPVYGTDTDTQYF
NA	NA	TRBV6-1	TRBJ2-3	TGTGCCAGCAGAAGGAGGACGGGAACAGATACGCAGTATTTT	CASRRRTGTDTQYF
NA	NA	TRBV10-3	TRBJ2-2	TGTGCCATCAGGGAAACTAGTGGCGGCACCGGGGAGCTGTTTTTT	CAIRETSGGTGELFF
NA	NA	TRBV9	TRBJ2-1	TGTGCCAGCAGCGTTCTAGACGGCAATGAGCAGTTCTTC	CASSVLDGNEQFF
few	TRBD1	TRBV19	TRBJ1-5	TGTGCCAGTAGTGAGGGACAGCCAGACAGCAATCAGCCCCAGCATTTT	CASSEGQPDSNQPQHF
few	TRBD1	TRBV7-9	TRBJ2-7	TGTGCCAGCACCCAGGGGGCTTTAGGGTACGAGCAGTACTTC	CASTQGALGYEQYF
NA	TRBD2	TRBV7-9	TRBJ2-1	TGTTCCAGCAGCTTAGGTTCTAGCGGGAGGATAGATGAGCAGTTCTTC	CSSSLGSSGRIDEQFF
NA	NA	TRBV29-1	TRBJ2-6	TGCAGCGTTGGGTCGGGAATAGAGGCCAACGGCCTGACTTTC	CSVGSGIEANGLTF
few	NA	TRBV5-5	TRBJ1-2	TGTGCCAGCAGCTTTGAAGTGTCGGTGATGAGGAACTATGGCTACACCTTC	CASSFEVSVMRNYGYTF
NA	NA	TRBV27	TRBJ1-3	TGTGCCAGCAGGCCCTCGGGGTCCACTGGAAACACCATATATTTT	CASRPSGSTGNTIYF
NA	TRBD1	TRBV27	TRBJ1-5	TGTGCCAGCAGTTCACGGACCGGGACAGGAATCAATCAGCCCCAGCATTTT	CASSSRTGTGINQPQHF
NA	NA	TRBV5-1	TRBJ1-6	TGCGCCAGCAGCTTGCAAGGACAGACCTCCACTTCCTATAATTCACCCCTCCACTTT	CASSLQGQTSTSYNSPLHF
NA	TRBD1	TRBV7-8	TRBJ2-2	TGTGCCAGCAGCTTAGTCGGACAGGGGGCGTCCGGGGAGCTGTTTTTT	CASSLVGQGASGELFF